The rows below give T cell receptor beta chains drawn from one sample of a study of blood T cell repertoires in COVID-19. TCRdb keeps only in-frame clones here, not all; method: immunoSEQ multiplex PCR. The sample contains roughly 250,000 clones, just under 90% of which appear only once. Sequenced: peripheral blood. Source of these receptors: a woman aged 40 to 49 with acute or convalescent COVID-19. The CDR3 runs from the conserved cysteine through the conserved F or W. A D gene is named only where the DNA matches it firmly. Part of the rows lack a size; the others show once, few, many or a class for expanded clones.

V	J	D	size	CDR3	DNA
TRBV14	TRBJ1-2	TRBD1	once	CASSVATGGFDYTF	TGTGCCAGCAGTGTAGCTACAGGGGGCTTTGACTACACCTTC
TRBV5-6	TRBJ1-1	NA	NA	CASRRWNTEAFF	TGTGCCAGCAGGCGTTGGAACACTGAAGCTTTCTTT
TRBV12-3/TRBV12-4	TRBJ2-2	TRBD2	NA	CASNWGGGELFF	TGTGCCAGCAACTGGGGGGGCGGGGAGCTGTTTTTT
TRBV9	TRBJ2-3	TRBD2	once	CASSAPGLGSSTQYF	TGTGCCAGCAGCGCCCCCGGACTAGGAAGCAGTACGCAGTATTTT
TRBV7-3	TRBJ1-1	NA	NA	CASSLVRRAEAFF	TGTGCCAGCAGCTTAGTTCGACGGGCTGAAGCTTTCTTT
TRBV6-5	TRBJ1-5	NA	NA	CASNPGGSNQPQHF	TGTGCCAGCAACCCCGGAGGTAGCAATCAGCCCCAGCATTTT
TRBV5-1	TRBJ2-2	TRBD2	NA	CASSLSAGGPNTGELFF	TGCGCCAGCAGCTTGTCAGCGGGGGGGCCGAACACCGGGGAGCTGTTTTTT
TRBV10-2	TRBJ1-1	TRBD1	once	CASSPSSTGANTEAFF	TGCGCCAGCAGCCCCTCCTCGACAGGGGCGAACACTGAAGCTTTCTTT
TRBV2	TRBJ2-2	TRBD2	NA	CASKFGLAGGRNTGELFF	TGTGCCAGCAAATTTGGACTAGCGGGGGGGCGGAACACCGGGGAGCTGTTTTTT
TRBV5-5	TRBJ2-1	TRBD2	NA	CASSFGKSGGNEQFF	TGTGCCAGCAGCTTCGGAAAAAGCGGGGGTAATGAGCAGTTCTTC
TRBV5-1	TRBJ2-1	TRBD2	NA	CASSIGTSGSYNEQFF	TGCGCCAGCAGCATCGGGACTAGCGGGTCCTACAATGAGCAGTTCTTC